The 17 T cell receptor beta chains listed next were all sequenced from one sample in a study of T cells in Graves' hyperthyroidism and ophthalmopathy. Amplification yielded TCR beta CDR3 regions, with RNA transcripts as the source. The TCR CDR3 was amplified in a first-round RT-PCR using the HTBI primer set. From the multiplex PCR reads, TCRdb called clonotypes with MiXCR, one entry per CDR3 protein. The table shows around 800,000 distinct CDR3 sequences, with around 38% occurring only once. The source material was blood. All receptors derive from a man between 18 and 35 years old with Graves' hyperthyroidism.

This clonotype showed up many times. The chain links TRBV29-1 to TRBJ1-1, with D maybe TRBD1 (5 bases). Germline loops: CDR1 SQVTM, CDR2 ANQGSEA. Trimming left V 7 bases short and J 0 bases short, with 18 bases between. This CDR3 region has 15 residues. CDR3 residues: CSGLGTAYMNTEAFF. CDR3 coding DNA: TGCAGCGGTTTAGGGACCGCATACATGAACACTGAAGCTTTCTTT.

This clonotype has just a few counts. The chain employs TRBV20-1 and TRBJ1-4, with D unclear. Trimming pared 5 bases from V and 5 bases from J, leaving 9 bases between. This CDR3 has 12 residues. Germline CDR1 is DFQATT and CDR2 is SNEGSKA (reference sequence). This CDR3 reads CSAPRGNEKLFF. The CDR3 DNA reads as TGCAGTGCTCCTCGGGGAAATGAAAAACTGTTTTTT.

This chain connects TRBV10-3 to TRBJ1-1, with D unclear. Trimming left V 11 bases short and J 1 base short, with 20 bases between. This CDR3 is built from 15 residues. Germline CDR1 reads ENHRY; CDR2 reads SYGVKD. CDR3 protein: CAASSLEPGNTEAFF. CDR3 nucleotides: TGTGCCGCCAGCAGCTTGGAACCGGGGAACACTGAAGCTTTCTTT.

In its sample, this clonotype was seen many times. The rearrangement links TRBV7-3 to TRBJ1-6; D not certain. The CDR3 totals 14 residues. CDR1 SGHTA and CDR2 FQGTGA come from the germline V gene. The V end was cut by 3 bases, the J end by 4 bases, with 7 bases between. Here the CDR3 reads CASSLRPYNSPLHF. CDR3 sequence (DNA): TGTGCCAGCAGCTTGAGACCTTATAATTCACCCCTCCACTTT.

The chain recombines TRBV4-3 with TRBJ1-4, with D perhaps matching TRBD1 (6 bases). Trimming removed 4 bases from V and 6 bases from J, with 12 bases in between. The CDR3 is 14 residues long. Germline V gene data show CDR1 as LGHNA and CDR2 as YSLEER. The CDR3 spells CASSLTGTDEKLFF. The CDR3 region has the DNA TGCGCCAGCAGCCTAACAGGGACGGATGAAAAACTGTTTTTT.

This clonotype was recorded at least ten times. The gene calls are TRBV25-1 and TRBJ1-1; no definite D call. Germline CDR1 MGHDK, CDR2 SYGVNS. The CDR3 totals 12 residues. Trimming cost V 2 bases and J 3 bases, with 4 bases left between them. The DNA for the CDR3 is TGTGCCAGCAGTGAACGGGACACTGAAGCTTTCTTT. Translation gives CASSERDTEAFF.

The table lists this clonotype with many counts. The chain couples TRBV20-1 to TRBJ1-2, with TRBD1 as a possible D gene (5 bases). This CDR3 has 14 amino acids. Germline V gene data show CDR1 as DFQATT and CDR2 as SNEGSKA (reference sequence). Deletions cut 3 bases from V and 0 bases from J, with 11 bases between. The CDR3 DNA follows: TGCAGTGCTAGCCGGGACTTTTCTAACTATGGCTACACCTTC. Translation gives CSASRDFSNYGYTF.

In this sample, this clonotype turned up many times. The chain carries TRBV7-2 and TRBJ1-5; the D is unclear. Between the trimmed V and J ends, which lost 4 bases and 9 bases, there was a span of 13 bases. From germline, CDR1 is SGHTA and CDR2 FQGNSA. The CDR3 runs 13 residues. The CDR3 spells CASSYQVWVPQHF. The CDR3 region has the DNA TGTGCCAGCAGCTACCAAGTTTGGGTGCCCCAGCATTTT.

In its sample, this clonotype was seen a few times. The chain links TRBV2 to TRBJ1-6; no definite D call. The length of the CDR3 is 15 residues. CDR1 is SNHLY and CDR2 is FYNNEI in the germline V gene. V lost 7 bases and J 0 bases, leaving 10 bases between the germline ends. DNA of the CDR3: TGTGCCAGCACCCCCGCTGGCTCCTATAATTCACCCCTCCACTTT. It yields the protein CASTPAGSYNSPLHF.

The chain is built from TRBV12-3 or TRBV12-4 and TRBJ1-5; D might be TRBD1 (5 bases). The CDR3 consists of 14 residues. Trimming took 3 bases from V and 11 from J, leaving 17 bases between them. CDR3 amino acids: CASSFSGWGETQHF. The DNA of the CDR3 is TGTGCCAGCAGTTTCTCGGGCTGGGGGGAGACCCAGCATTTT.

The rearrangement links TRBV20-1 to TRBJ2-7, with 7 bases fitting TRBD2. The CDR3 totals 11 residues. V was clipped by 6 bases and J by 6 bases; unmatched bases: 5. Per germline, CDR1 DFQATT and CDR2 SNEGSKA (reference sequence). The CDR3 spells CSASGGGEQYF. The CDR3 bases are TGCAGTGCCTCGGGCGGGGGCGAGCAGTACTTC.

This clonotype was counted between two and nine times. In nucleotides, the CDR3 is TGCAGTGCCTCGAGCGGAGATCTTACCTACGAGCAGTACTTC. This translates into CSASSGDLTYEQYF. The chain carries TRBV20-1 and TRBJ2-7, with D perhaps matching TRBD2 (5 bases). The CDR3 totals 14 residues. CDR1 and CDR2 (germline): DFQATT, SNEGSKA (reference sequence). The V end was cut by 6 bases, the J end by 2 bases, with 17 bases between.

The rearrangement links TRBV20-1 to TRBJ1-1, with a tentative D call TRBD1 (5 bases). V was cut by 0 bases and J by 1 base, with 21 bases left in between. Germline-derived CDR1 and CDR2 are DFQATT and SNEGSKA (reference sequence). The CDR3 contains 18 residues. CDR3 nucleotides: TGCAGTGCTAGAGATCGAGGGGCAGGGAATCTAGCGAACACTGAAGCTTTCTTT. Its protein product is CSARDRGAGNLANTEAFF.

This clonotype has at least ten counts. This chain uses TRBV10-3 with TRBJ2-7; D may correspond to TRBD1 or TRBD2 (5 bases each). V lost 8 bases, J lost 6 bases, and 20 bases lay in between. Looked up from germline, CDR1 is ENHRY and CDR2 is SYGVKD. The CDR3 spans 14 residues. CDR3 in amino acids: CAIGPGTAVLEQYF. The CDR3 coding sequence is TGTGCCATCGGGCCCGGGACGGCCGTACTCGAGCAGTACTTC.

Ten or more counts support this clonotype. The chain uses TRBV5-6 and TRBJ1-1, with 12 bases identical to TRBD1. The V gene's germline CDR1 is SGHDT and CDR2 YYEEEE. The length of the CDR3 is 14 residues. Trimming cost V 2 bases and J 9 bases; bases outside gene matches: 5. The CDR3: CASSLPGQGAKAFF. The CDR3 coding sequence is TGTGCCAGCAGCTTACCGGGACAGGGGGCGAAAGCTTTCTTT.

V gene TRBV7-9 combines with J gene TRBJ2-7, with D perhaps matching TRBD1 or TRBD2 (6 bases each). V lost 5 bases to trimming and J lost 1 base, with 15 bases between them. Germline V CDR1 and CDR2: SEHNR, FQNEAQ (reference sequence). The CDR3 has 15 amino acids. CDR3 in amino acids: CASSQGGLASYEQYF. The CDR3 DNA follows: TGTGCCAGCAGCCAAGGGGGGCTAGCATCCTACGAGCAGTACTTC.

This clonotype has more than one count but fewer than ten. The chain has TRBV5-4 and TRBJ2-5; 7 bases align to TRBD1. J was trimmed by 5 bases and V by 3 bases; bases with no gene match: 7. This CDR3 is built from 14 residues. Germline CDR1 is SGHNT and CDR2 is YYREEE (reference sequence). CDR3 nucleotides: TGTGCCAGCAGCTCGGGACAGCGCGACGAGACCCAGTACTTC. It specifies CASSSGQRDETQYF. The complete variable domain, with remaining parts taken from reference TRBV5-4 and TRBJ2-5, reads ETGVTQSPTHLIKTRGQQVTLRCSSQSGHNTVSWYQQALGQGPQFIFQYYREEENGRGNFPPRFSGLQFPNYSSELNVNALELDDSALYLCASSSGQRDETQYFGPGTRLLVL.